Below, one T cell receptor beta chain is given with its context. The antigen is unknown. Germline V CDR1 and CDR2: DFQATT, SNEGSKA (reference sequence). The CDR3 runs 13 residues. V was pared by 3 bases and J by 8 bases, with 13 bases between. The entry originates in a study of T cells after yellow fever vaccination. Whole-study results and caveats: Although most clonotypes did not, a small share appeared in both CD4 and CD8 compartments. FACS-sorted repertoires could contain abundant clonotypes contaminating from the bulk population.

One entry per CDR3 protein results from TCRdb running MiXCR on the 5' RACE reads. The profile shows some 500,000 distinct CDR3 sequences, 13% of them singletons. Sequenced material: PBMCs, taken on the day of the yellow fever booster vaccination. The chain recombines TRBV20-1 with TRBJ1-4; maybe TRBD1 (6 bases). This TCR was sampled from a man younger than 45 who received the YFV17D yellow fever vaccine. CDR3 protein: CSASFTGTEKLFF. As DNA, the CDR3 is TGCAGTGCTAGCTTCACAGGGACCGAAAAACTGTTTTTT.